Below are 6 T cell receptor beta chains sequenced from a single sample in a study of T cell responses to AZD1222 COVID-19 vaccine. TCRdb's table, derived via immunoSEQ multiplex PCR, lists solely in-frame clones and lacks some. The table records about 140,000 clones, 90% to 95% of them present only once. Sequenced here: peripheral blood, sampled 28 days after the second AZD1222 dose. The origin of the receptors is an adult who received the AZD1222 COVID-19 vaccine.

The chain combines TRBV15 with TRBJ1-1; D gene uncertain. Trimming left V 3 bases short and J 8 bases short, with 13 bases between. Germline CDR1 reads LNHNV; CDR2 reads YYDKDF (reference sequence). The CDR3 runs 13 residues. CDR3 region: CATSRAVGEEAFF. The DNA of the CDR3 is TGTGCCACCAGCAGGGCCGTCGGGGAGGAAGCTTTCTTT.

V usage is TRBV28 and J usage is TRBJ1-2, with 7 positions matching TRBD1. The CDR3 contains 16 residues. Per germline, CDR1 MDHEN and CDR2 SYDVKM. V lost 4 bases to trimming and J lost 2 bases; unmatched junction nucleotides: 10. CDR3 in amino acids: CASSSPHRDRNYGYTF. For the CDR3, the DNA is TGTGCCAGCAGTTCCCCCCACCGGGACAGAAACTATGGCTACACCTTC.

The chain employs TRBV19 and TRBJ1-2; D is possibly TRBD1 (6 bases). The CDR3 is 14 amino acids. Trimming stripped 2 bases from V and 3 bases from J, with 10 bases between. Germline loops: CDR1 LNHDA, CDR2 SQIVND (reference sequence). The CDR3 DNA sequence: TGTGCCAGTAGTATATCAGGGGTTGACTATGGCTACACCTTC. This encodes CASSISGVDYGYTF.

The chain combines TRBV5-6 with TRBJ1-1, with a possible D match to TRBD1 (6 bases). Per the germline V gene, CDR1 is SGHDT and CDR2 is YYEEEE. CDR3 size: 16 residues. The germline V and J ends were trimmed by 0 bases and 6 bases, with 18 bases remaining between them. The CDR3 DNA sequence: TGTGCCAGCAGCTTGGTTAAGCAGGGGATTTGGGCTGAAGCTTTCTTT. As protein: CASSLVKQGIWAEAFF.

The chain has TRBV5-1 and TRBJ2-6, with TRBD1 identical over 11 bases. The CDR3 contains 18 residues. Trimming at V came to 0 bases and at J to 0 bases, leaving 2 bases not matched to a gene. Germline assignment: CDR1 SGHRS and CDR2 YFSETQ. DNA for the CDR3: TGCGCCAGCAGCTTGGCCGGGACAGGGGGCTCTGGGGCCAACGTCCTGACTTTC. This sequence encodes CASSLAGTGGSGANVLTF.

The chain has TRBV3-1 (or the pseudogene TRBV3-2) and TRBJ2-2; possibly TRBD1 for D (5 bases). Trimming removed 5 bases from V and 4 bases from J, with 14 bases in between. The CDR3 covers 15 residues. The germline CDR1 and CDR2 sequences are LGHDT and YNNKEL (reference sequence). Here the CDR3 reads CASSEQGRATGELFF. CDR3 sequence (DNA): TGTGCCAGCAGCGAGCAGGGCAGGGCCACCGGGGAGCTGTTTTTT.